Reported below is one T cell receptor (beta chain). No antigen is known for it. It has no much larger one-base neighbor in the sample; base qualities were not kept. From the germline V gene (reference sequence), CDR1 is LGHDT and CDR2 is YNNKEL. Trimming leaves V shorter by 4 bases and J shorter by 3 bases, with the junction holding 11 bases beyond the gene matches. The CDR3 starts with the cysteine, ends with the phenylalanine, and has 18 residues. Only CDR3 DNA is held: 54 bases, read in frame from base 1. This sample is drawn from a study of control samples from healthy donors and cancer patients (dated by TCRdb to the early 2020s). The method behind the library was the immunoSEQ multiplex PCR assay. The table comes from immuneACCESS by way of TCRdb, which keeps in-frame sequences with V and J called. Part of the clones is missing from these tables; in studies checked, under half for an unresolved V gene and the rest for unknown reasons. The sample table contains around 68,000 clones; only one count was recorded for more than 80% of them. Roughly 14% of the sample lies in the top ten.

This TCR came from a man aged 60-69 years in good health. Sequencing was performed on blood. The sequence is built from TRBV3-1 (or the pseudogene TRBV3-2) and TRBJ2-7; 14 junctional bases match TRBD2. The nucleotides are TGTGCCAGCAGCCTGGGACTAGCGGGAGAAAAGACTGTCTACGAGCAGTACTTC. This codes for CASSLGLAGEKTVYEQYF.